Listed here are 8 T cell receptor beta chains from one sample, sequenced in a study of T cells in Graves' hyperthyroidism and ophthalmopathy. RNA transcripts were the template for amplifying TCR beta CDR3 regions. When the TCR CDR3 underwent first-round RT-PCR, the HTBI primer set was used. TCRdb fed the multiplex PCR reads into MiXCR, producing one record per CDR3 protein. The table shows some 490,000 distinct CDR3 sequences, with roughly 23% occurring only once. Sequenced sample: blood. Receptor source: a woman aged 70-85 years with Graves' ophthalmopathy.

The genes are TRBV24-1 and TRBJ1-2, with 10 bases that match TRBD1. This CDR3 has 15 residues. CDR1 is KGHDR, CDR2 SFDVKD, per germline. V shed 4 bases, J shed 6 bases, and the junction held 7 bases outside the gene matches. The CDR3 region is CATSEGTGVNDGYTF. In DNA form, the CDR3 reads TGTGCCACCAGTGAGGGGACAGGGGTTAATGATGGCTACACCTTC.

The chain combines TRBV5-1 with TRBJ2-1; TRBD2 matches at 11 bases. The length of the CDR3 is 16 residues. The germline gives CDR1 SGHRS, CDR2 YFSETQ. V lost 6 bases, J lost 8 bases, and 13 bases stayed unmatched. The DNA for the CDR3 is TGCGCCAGCAACCCATTACTAGCGGGAGCTAAAGATGAGCAGTTCTTC. Its translation is CASNPLLAGAKDEQFF.

This clonotype was observed many times. This rearrangement joins TRBV7-2 to TRBJ2-7; TRBD2 matches at 8 bases. The V gene end was trimmed by 5 bases and the J gene end by 1 base; junction bases not matched to a gene: 19. The germline V gene encodes CDR1 SGHTA and CDR2 FQGNSA. This CDR3 region has 19 residues. CDR3 sequence: CASSHSGTVGLAASYEQYF. As DNA, the CDR3 is TGTGCCAGCAGCCACTCAGGGACTGTAGGACTAGCAGCGTCCTACGAGCAGTACTTC. Filled out from reference TRBV7-2 and TRBJ2-7, the complete variable domain reads GAGVSQSPSNKVTEKGKDVELRCDPISGHTALYWYRQSLGQGLEFLIYFQGNSAPDKSGLPSDRFSAERTGGSVSTLTIQRTQQEDSAVYLCASSHSGTVGLAASYEQYFGPGTRLTVT.

This clonotype occurred a few times. The rearrangement joins TRBV7-8 to TRBJ1-6; D uncertain. This CDR3 spans 13 amino acids. Trimming took off 2 bases at V and 6 bases at J, with 5 bases between the two ends. Per germline, CDR1 SGHVS and CDR2 FQNEAQ. The CDR3: CASSLKRNSPLHF. The CDR3 bases are TGTGCCAGCAGCTTAAAGCGTAATTCACCCCTCCACTTT.

The chain combines TRBV7-2 with TRBJ1-4, with D maybe TRBD1 (5 bases). CDR1 SGHTA and CDR2 FQGNSA come from the germline V gene. CDR3 length equals 14 residues. V lost 5 bases and J 5 bases, leaving 12 bases between the germline ends. The CDR3 bases are TGTGCCAGCAGCCAGAGGGGAGGGAATGAAAAACTGTTTTTT. Protein product: CASSQRGGNEKLFF.

This clonotype was seen a few times. This chain uses TRBV20-1 with TRBJ2-3; D uncertain. The V end lost 2 bases, the J end lost 0 bases, and 6 bases lay between the germline ends. The CDR3 has 13 amino acids. Per germline, CDR1 DFQATT and CDR2 SNEGSKA (reference sequence). This chain's CDR3 is CSARLVSTDTQYF. The CDR3 bases are TGCAGTGCTAGACTAGTAAGCACAGATACGCAGTATTTT.

This clonotype was counted only a few times. The chain carries TRBV20-1 and TRBJ2-1; D perhaps matches TRBD2 (5 bases). Germline V lookup: CDR1 DFQATT, CDR2 SNEGSKA (reference sequence). The CDR3 runs to 15 residues. V gave up 6 bases and J gave up 5 bases, with 20 bases separating them. The CDR3 coding sequence is TGCAGTGCCATTTCGGTGGGAGTGGTACACAATGAGCAGTTCTTC. Amino acid sequence: CSAISVGVVHNEQFF.

In this sample, this clonotype turned up a few times. The chain combines TRBV19 with TRBJ2-5; D uncertain. Trimming pared 1 base from V and 3 bases from J, leaving 6 bases between. Germline CDR1 reads LNHDA; CDR2 reads SQIVND (reference sequence). This CDR3 region has 13 residues. CDR3 residues: CASSIGRKETQYF. The CDR3, as DNA: TGTGCCAGTAGTATAGGAAGGAAAGAGACCCAGTACTTC.